A selection of T cell receptor beta chains follows, all from one sample in a study of blood T cell repertoires in COVID-19. This table comes from immunoSEQ multiplex PCR, and its TCRdb copy is limited to in-frame clones, with some not included. Of some 390,000 clones in the sample, nearly 90% were seen once. The sample comprised PBMCs or T cells enriched from blood (not recorded which). The receptors derive from a woman in her 30s who had recovered from COVID-19. CDR3s include the opening cysteine and the closing phenylalanine or tryptophan. Some rows mark clone size as missing; the rest say once, few, many or name a class of expanded clone.

V,J,size,CDR3
TRBV21-1,TRBJ2-7,-,CASSFRPPTYDEQYF
TRBV9,TRBJ2-2,-,CASSAGGRGRDNTGELFF
TRBV30,TRBJ2-1,-,CAWGGEETSYNEQFF
TRBV6-1,TRBJ2-7,-,CASSEAGRGYEQYF
TRBV4-1,TRBJ1-2,-,CASSQDWKVQGPPSGYTF
TRBV9,TRBJ2-7,-,CASSVGGLYEQYF
TRBV28,TRBJ2-1,-,CASATLERTNNEQFF
TRBV9,TRBJ2-5,-,CASSESSGQETQYF
TRBV28,TRBJ2-5,-,CASRAANERETQYF
TRBV29-1,TRBJ1-1,-,CSVRNTEAFF
TRBV5-4,TRBJ2-1,-,CASSQTSGGYNEQFF
TRBV5-1,TRBJ1-1,-,CASSFGGLRTEAFF
TRBV19,TRBJ1-3,-,CASSAQSGNTIYF
TRBV21-1,TRBJ2-3,-,CASSKRVRGTDTQYF
TRBV19,TRBJ2-7,-,CASSTGQGSYEQYF
TRBV28,TRBJ2-7,-,CASRRTVSYEQYF
TRBV9,TRBJ2-5,-,CASSARQGPRETQYF
TRBV5-1,TRBJ2-1,-,CASSLGQGTNEQFF
TRBV11-2,TRBJ2-2,-,CASSLVRRATGELFF
TRBV6-1,TRBJ2-7,-,CASSELPSGRHEQYF
TRBV2,TRBJ2-7,-,CASTGQQYFEQYF
TRBV5-8,TRBJ2-1,-,CASSSDRQGRGFF
TRBV28,TRBJ2-7,-,CASSLQETYEQYF
TRBV19,TRBJ1-2,-,CASSGTTRTGDIYGYTF
TRBV24-1,TRBJ2-3,-,CATSEAAGPTDTQYF
TRBV4-3,TRBJ1-2,-,CASSRGVPPHYGYTF
TRBV5-1,TRBJ1-1,-,CASSSGLVRRDRVNAEAFF
TRBV27,TRBJ2-1,-,CASSLSIGVQFF
TRBV30,TRBJ2-4,-,CAWSAPDRRLAKNIQYF
TRBV28,TRBJ1-2,-,CASSSQGTDTSNYGYTF
TRBV7-2,TRBJ1-5,-,CASSPQGTSNQPQHF
TRBV4-3,TRBJ1-3,-,CASSQVWGPVGSGNTIYF
TRBV21-1,TRBJ1-5,-,CASSARPGDQPQHF
TRBV7-2,TRBJ1-3,-,CASSLSQVHSGNTIYF
TRBV7-9,TRBJ2-5,-,CASSGEETQYF
TRBV19,TRBJ1-2,few,CASTLGGYGYTF
TRBV24-1,TRBJ2-2,-,CATSDPRQGSTGELFF
TRBV15,TRBJ2-5,-,CATSLPGLAGVETQYF
TRBV11-2,TRBJ1-4,-,CASNVIGQGATNEKLFF
TRBV30,TRBJ2-1,few,CAWSAPSGGGNNEQFF
TRBV27,TRBJ2-7,once,CASSLSLASGGAYEQYF
TRBV6-5,TRBJ2-3,few,CASSLMADRGVDTQYF
TRBV2,TRBJ1-5,-,CASSEIREPGWPQHF
TRBV6-5,TRBJ2-3,-,CASSYLAGGTDTQYF
TRBV18,TRBJ1-6,-,CASSGYRDVNSPLHF
TRBV20-1,TRBJ2-7,-,CSASFAGAYEQYF
TRBV7-6,TRBJ1-4,-,CASSPGEGSNEKLFF
TRBV27,TRBJ2-1,once,CASSWLAGAKYNEQFF
TRBV2,TRBJ2-1,-,CASRSGDSYNEQFF
TRBV30,TRBJ1-1,-,CAWMQGVVNTEAFF
TRBV25-1,TRBJ1-1,-,CASSENLGRTSEAFF